The T cell receptor beta chain under discussion was sequenced for a study of sequential checkpoint blockade in melanoma. Study-wide context: Arm A got nivolumab then ipilimumab; arm B the reverse, 1:1. TCRβ was sequenced from DNA of approximately 91 pretreatment tumors. Both treatment sequences were followed by maintenance nivolumab. About two dozen patients had tumor biopsies before treatment and at week 13.

Data came from immunoSEQ multiplex PCR; TCRdb stores just in-frame clones and leaves some out. The sample shows 7,900 or so clones, about 20% of them seen only once. The CDR3 runs to 15 residues. The germline V gene encodes CDR1 LGHNT and CDR2 FRNRAP. Trimming cost V 0 bases and J 7 bases, with 12 bases left between them. Treatment denoted: randomized to nivolumab then ipilimumab (arm A) or the reverse (arm B). The clonotype was recovered from a human donor with melanoma. Specimen: tumor tissue (inferred from file names), collected from a patient given nivolumab and ipilimumab in sequence. The genes are TRBV12-5 and TRBJ2-2; D is perhaps TRBD2 (6 bases). CDR3 region: CASGLVFGGDGELFF. CDR3 sequence (DNA): TGTGCTAGTGGTTTGGTGTTCGGGGGAGACGGGGAGCTGTTTTTT.